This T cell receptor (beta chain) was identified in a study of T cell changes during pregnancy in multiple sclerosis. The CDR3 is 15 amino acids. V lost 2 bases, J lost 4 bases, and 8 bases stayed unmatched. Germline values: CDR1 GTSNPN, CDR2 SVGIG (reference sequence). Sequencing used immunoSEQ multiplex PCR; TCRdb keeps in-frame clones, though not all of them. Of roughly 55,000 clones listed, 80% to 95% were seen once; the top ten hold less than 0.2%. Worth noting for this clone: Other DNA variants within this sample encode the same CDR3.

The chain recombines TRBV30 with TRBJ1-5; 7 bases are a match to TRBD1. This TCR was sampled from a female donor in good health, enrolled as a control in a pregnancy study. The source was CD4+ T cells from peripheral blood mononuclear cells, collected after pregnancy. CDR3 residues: CAWSRQTGLNQPQHF. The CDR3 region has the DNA TGTGCCTGGAGTCGACAGACAGGGCTAAATCAGCCCCAGCATTTT.